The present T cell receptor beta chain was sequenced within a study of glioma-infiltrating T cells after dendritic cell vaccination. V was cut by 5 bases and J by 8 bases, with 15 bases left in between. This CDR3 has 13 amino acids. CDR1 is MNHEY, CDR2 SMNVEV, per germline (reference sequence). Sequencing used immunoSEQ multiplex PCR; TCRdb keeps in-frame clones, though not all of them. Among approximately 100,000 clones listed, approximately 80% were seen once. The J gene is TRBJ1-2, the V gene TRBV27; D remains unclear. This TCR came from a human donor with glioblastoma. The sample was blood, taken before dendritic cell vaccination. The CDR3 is CASSPRDRGGYTF. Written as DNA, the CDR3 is TGTGCCAGCAGTCCCCGGGATCGAGGGGGCTACACCTTC.